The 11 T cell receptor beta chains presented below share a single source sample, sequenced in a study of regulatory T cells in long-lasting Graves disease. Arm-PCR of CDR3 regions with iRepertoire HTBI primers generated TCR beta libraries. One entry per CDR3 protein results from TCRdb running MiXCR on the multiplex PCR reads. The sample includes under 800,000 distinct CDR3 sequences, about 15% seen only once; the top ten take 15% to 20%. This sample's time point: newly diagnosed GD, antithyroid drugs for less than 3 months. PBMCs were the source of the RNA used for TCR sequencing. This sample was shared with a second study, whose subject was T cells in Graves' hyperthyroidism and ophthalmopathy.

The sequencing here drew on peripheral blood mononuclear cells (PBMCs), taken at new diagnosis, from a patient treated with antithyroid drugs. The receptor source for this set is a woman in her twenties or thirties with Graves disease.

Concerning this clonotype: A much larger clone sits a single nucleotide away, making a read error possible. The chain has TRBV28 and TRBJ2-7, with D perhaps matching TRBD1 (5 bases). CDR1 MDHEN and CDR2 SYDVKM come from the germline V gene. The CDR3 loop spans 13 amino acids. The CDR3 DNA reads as TGTGCCAGCAGTTTGGACAACTCCTACGAGCGGTACTTC. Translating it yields CASSLDNSYERYF. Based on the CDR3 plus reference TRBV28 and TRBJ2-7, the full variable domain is DVKVTQSSRYLVKRTGEKVFLECVQDMDHENMFWYRQDPGLGLRLIYFSYDVKMKEKGDIPEGYSVSREKKERFSLILESASTNQTSMYLCASSLDNSYERYFGPGTRLTVT.

CDR3 bases: TGTGCCAGCAGGCAGCTGGGGCGGGCCAAAAACATTCAGTACTTC. It specifies CASRQLGRAKNIQYF. The rearrangement uses TRBV6-1 and TRBJ2-4, with D maybe TRBD1 (5 bases). V dropped 6 bases and J dropped 1 base, with 13 bases sitting between them. CDR1 is MNHNS and CDR2 is SASEGT in the germline V gene. The CDR3 extends over 15 amino acids.

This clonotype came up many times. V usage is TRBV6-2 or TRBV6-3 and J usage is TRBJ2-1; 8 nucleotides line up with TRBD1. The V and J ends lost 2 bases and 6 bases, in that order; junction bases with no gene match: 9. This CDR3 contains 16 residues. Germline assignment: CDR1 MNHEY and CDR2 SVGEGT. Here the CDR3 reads CASSYTRAGGANEQFF. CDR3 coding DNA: TGTGCCAGCAGTTACACAAGAGCAGGGGGCGCCAATGAGCAGTTCTTC.

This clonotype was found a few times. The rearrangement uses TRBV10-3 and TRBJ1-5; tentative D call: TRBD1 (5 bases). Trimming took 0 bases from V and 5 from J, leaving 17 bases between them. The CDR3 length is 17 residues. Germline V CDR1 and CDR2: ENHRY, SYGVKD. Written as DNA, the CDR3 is TGTGCCATCAGTGAGTCGTGGGGCGGGGGAAATTATCAGCCCCAGCATTTT. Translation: CAISESWGGGNYQPQHF.

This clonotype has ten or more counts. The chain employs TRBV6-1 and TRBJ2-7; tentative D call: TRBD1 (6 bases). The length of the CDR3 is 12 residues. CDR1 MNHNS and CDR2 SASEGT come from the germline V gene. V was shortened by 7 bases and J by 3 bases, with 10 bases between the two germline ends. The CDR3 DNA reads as TGTGCCAGCAATACAGGGAGCTACGAGCAGTACTTC. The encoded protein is CASNTGSYEQYF.

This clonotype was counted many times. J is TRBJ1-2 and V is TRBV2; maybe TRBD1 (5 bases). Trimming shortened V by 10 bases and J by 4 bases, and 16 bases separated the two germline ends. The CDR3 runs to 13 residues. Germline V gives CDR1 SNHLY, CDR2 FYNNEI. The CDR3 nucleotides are TGTGCCACCCGGGACCGCGTCCTCTATGGCTACACCTTC. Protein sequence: CATRDRVLYGYTF.

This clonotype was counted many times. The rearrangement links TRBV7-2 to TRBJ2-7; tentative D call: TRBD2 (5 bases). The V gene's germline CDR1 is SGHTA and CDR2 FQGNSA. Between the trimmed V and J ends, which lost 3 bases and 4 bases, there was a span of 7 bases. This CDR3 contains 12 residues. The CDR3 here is CASSFRLYEQYF. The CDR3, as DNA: TGTGCCAGCAGCTTCAGACTATACGAGCAGTACTTC.

The CDR3 DNA reads TGTGCCACCACCGTAACGGAGTCCTACGAGCAGTACTTC. Translation gives CATTVTESYEQYF. The chain links TRBV7-9 to TRBJ2-7, with unresolved D. This CDR3 is 13 amino acids long. In germline, CDR1 is SEHNR, CDR2 FQNEAQ (reference sequence). V was pared by 10 bases and J by 1 base, with 14 bases between.

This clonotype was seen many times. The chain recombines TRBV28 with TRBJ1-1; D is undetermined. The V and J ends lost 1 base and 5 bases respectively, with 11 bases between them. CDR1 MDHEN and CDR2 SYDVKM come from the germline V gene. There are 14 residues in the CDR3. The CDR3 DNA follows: TGTGCCAGCAGTTTATTTGCGATGAGGACTGAAGCTTTCTTT. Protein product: CASSLFAMRTEAFF.

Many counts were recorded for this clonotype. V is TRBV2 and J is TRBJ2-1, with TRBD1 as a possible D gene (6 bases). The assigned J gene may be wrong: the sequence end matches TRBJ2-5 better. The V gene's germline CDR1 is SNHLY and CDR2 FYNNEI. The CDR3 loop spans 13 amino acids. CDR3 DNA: TGTGCCAGCCAGATGGACAGACAAGAGACCCAGTACTTC. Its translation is CASQMDRQETQYF.

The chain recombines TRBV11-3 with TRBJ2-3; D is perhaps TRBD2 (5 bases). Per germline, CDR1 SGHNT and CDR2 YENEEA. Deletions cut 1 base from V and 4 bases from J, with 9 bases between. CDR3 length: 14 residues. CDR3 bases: TGTGCCAGCAGCTTAGCGGGAATCCCAGATACGCAGTATTTT. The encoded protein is CASSLAGIPDTQYF. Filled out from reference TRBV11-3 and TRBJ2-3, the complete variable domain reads EAGVVQSPRYKIIEKKQPVAFWCNPISGHNTLYWYLQNLGQGPELLIRYENEEAVDDSQLPKDRFSAERLKGVDSTLKIQPAELGDSAVYLCASSLAGIPDTQYFGPGTRLTVL.